In its sample, the clone carrying this T cell receptor (beta chain) was seen a few times. The sample comes from a study of blood T cell repertoires in COVID-19. The CDR3 spans 12 residues. Germline CDR1 is SGHAT and CDR2 is FQNNGV. V was pared by 9 bases and J by 5 bases, with 13 bases between. Per the authors' pipeline: The authors estimated nucleated cell counts from reference gene primer amplification. Libraries were prepared by immunoSEQ multiplex PCR; TCRdb keeps only in-frame clonotypes and omits some of them. Clone size and the V and J calls come from that table; the DNA yielded D and trimming. This sample has 200,000 to 250,000 clones; around 82% occur once, and the top ten carry approximately 5%.

The V and J genes are TRBV11-2 and TRBJ1-2, with D possibly being TRBD1 (5 bases). The source material was PBMCs or T cells enriched from blood (not recorded which). This clonotype was sampled from a woman in her fifties or sixties who had been exposed to COVID-19. In nucleotides, the CDR3 is TGTGCCAGTTCGCGGGACTCATATGGCTACACCTTC. This gives the protein CASSRDSYGYTF.